A selection of T cell receptor beta chains follows, all from one sample in a study of cytomegalovirus exposure and HLA in healthy donors. Clones were sequenced by immunoSEQ multiplex PCR, and TCRdb holds only the in-frame ones, with some missing. The sample shows over 140,000 clones, approximately 84% of them seen only once. Sequenced material: PBMCs. These receptors all stem from a young man in good health and CMV-seropositive. Both conserved end residues are part of each CDR3. The D gene is left open where the match is weak. The listing skips clone size in some rows; elsewhere it reads once, few, many or a size class.

D gene	V gene	clone size	J gene	CDR3 DNA	CDR3 protein
-	TRBV6-5	few	TRBJ2-7	TGTGCCAGCAGTTCTGACAGGCCCTCCTACGAGCAGTACTTC	CASSSDRPSYEQYF
-	TRBV7-6	few	TRBJ1-5	TGTGCCAGCAGCTTGGGGAGCACTCAGCCCCAGCATTTT	CASSLGSTQPQHF
TRBD1	TRBV19	-	TRBJ2-5	TGTGCCAGTAGTATCCAGGGGGCCGGAGAGACCCAGTACTTC	CASSIQGAGETQYF
TRBD2	TRBV19	-	TRBJ2-1	TGTGCCAGTAGTTTGGGGGGGAAAGGTGAGCAGTTCTTC	CASSLGGKGEQFF
-	TRBV6-5	-	TRBJ1-3	TGTGCCAGCAGTTACTCCTACCGCAGGGCGGGAAACACCATATATTTT	CASSYSYRRAGNTIYF
-	TRBV7-3	few	TRBJ1-1	TGTGCCAGCAGCTTTACAGTGAACACTGAAGCTTTCTTT	CASSFTVNTEAFF
-	TRBV4-1	-	TRBJ2-3	TGCGCCAGCAGCCAAGAACCTAGCGCATTCACAGATACGCAGTATTTT	CASSQEPSAFTDTQYF
TRBD2	TRBV29-1	-	TRBJ2-7	TGCAGCGTCCGGGGGGGGGAGCTGGAAACCTACGAGCAGTACTTC	CSVRGGELETYEQYF
-	TRBV14	few	TRBJ1-3	TGTGCCAGCAGCCGGGACATCGCCCCCATATATTTT	CASSRDIAPIYF
-	TRBV10-3	-	TRBJ1-5	TGTGCCACCACCACAGGGTTTAGCAATCAGCCCCAGCATTTT	CATTTGFSNQPQHF
TRBD1	TRBV7-2	-	TRBJ2-1	TGTGCCAGCAGCTTAGAGGGACAGGGCTACAATGAGCAGTTCTTC	CASSLEGQGYNEQFF
-	TRBV6-5	-	TRBJ1-1	TGTGCCAGCAGTTACGAGGCAGCTAACACTGAAGCTTTCTTT	CASSYEAANTEAFF
TRBD2	TRBV7-2	once	TRBJ2-1	TGTGCCAGCAGCCTAGGAACGGGAGGGCCGAGCGCTAATGAGCAGTTCTTC	CASSLGTGGPSANEQFF
-	TRBV5-8	-	TRBJ1-4	TGTGCCAGCAGCTTGCGACGTAACCGTCTAGCGTCGAGTGAAAAACTGTTTTTT	CASSLRRNRLASSEKLFF
-	TRBV2	-	TRBJ1-5	TGTGCCAGTAACCGGGGGGTACGGCAGCCCCAGCATTTT	CASNRGVRQPQHF
TRBD1	TRBV28	-	TRBJ1-5	TGTGCCAGCAGTTTGACAGGGCAACCCCAGCATTTT	CASSLTGQPQHF
TRBD2	TRBV15	-	TRBJ2-3	TGTGCCACCAGCGCAGGGACTAGCGGGACCACAGATACGCAGTATTTT	CATSAGTSGTTDTQYF
TRBD2	TRBV6-1	-	TRBJ2-1	TGTGCCAGCGGGGGACTAGCGGGGGTCCCAAGGGAGCAGTTCTTC	CASGGLAGVPREQFF
-	TRBV27	-	TRBJ2-1	TGTGCCAGCAGGGAGCGTAACAATGAGCAGTTCTTC	CASRERNNEQFF
-	TRBV28	-	TRBJ1-5	TGTGCCAGCAAGATGGGGGGGGGCCTGGGCAATCAGCCCCAGCATTTT	CASKMGGGLGNQPQHF
TRBD2	TRBV5-1	-	TRBJ2-3	TGCGCCAGCGGGGGGGGGTTATCCACAGATACGCAGTATTTT	CASGGGLSTDTQYF
-	TRBV7-8	-	TRBJ2-4	TGTGCCAGCAGCTATATCGCCGGGACATTAACCATTCAGTACTTC	CASSYIAGTLTIQYF
-	TRBV10-3	-	TRBJ2-5	TGTGCCATCGCCCAGGGCAGGCAAGAGACCCAGTACTTC	CAIAQGRQETQYF
-	TRBV7-2	-	TRBJ1-2	TGTGCCAGCAGCTCAGGGACACGACAGAGTTACGGCTACACCTTC	CASSSGTRQSYGYTF
TRBD2	TRBV27	-	TRBJ2-2	TGTGCCAGCAGACTAGCGCGATCCACCGGGGAGCTGTTTTTT	CASRLARSTGELFF
TRBD2	TRBV7-2	-	TRBJ2-1	TGTGCCAGCAGCGCGACGGGACTAGCGGGAAATGAGCAGTTCTTC	CASSATGLAGNEQFF
-	TRBV4-2	-	TRBJ2-3	TGTGCCAGCAGCTACGATGTATCCCAGTCTACGCAGTATTTT	CASSYDVSQSTQYF
-	TRBV30	-	TRBJ2-7	TGTGCCTGGAGTAGAGGGGGCTACGAGCAGTACTTC	CAWSRGGYEQYF
-	TRBV5-4	-	TRBJ2-7	TGTGCCAGCAGCTTTGGTGATTCGGTGCAGTACTTC	CASSFGDSVQYF
-	TRBV6-5	-	TRBJ1-2	TGTGCCAGCAGTTACGATGGTGGTGCGAACTATGGCTACACCTTC	CASSYDGGANYGYTF
-	TRBV28	-	TRBJ2-2	TGTGCCAGCAGTTTACCCCAGACACAAAACACCGGGGAGCTGTTTTTT	CASSLPQTQNTGELFF
TRBD1	TRBV28	-	TRBJ1-2	TGTGCCAGCAGTTTATGGGCAGGGGGTGGCTACACCTTC	CASSLWAGGGYTF
-	TRBV6-6	few	TRBJ1-2	TGTGCCAGCACGCCGGGCTATGGCTACACCTTC	CASTPGYGYTF
TRBD1	TRBV5-1	-	TRBJ2-5	TGCGCCAGCGGACCCGGGACAGGGGGAGAGACCCAGTACTTC	CASGPGTGGETQYF
-	TRBV10-3	-	TRBJ1-1	TGTGCCATCAGGACAGGTCAAAACACTGAAGCTTTCTTT	CAIRTGQNTEAFF
TRBD2	TRBV27	few	TRBJ2-1	TGTGCCAGCAGTGCCCCCGCGGGGGGGTACAATGAGCAGTTCTTC	CASSAPAGGYNEQFF
TRBD1	TRBV30	-	TRBJ1-5	TGTGCCTGGAGTTTTGCCGGGACAGGGAACCAGCCCCAGCATTTT	CAWSFAGTGNQPQHF
-	TRBV5-1	-	TRBJ1-2	TGCGCCAGCAGCTTGGCGGGAGGTACTAACTATGGCTACACCTTC	CASSLAGGTNYGYTF
TRBD1	TRBV5-6	once	TRBJ2-6	TGTGCCAGCCGAGGGACAGGGACTGGGGCCAACGTCCTGACTTTC	CASRGTGTGANVLTF
-	TRBV5-4	-	TRBJ2-7	TGTGCCAGCAGCGGACAACAATCCTACGAGCAGTACTTC	CASSGQQSYEQYF
TRBD2	TRBV4-2	-	TRBJ2-7	TGTGCCAGCAGCCCCCGAGCGGGACTAGCGCCCCGGTGGAAGGAAAGCTCCTACGAGCAGTACTTC	CASSPRAGLAPRWKESSYEQYF
-	TRBV28	-	TRBJ1-2	TGTGCCAGCAGAACAGTACCCAGCAACTATGGCTACACCTTC	CASRTVPSNYGYTF
TRBD2	TRBV5-4	-	TRBJ2-1	TGTGCCAGCAGCTTGGGACTAGCGGGGGTCTTCAGCTCCTACAATGAGCAGTTCTTC	CASSLGLAGVFSSYNEQFF
TRBD1	TRBV27	-	TRBJ2-1	TGTGCCAGCAGTGGGCAACGGGACAGGGGATTCTACAATGAGCAGTTCTTC	CASSGQRDRGFYNEQFF
TRBD1	TRBV19	-	TRBJ2-7	TGTGCCAGTAGTATAGAACGACAGGGTTACGAGCAGTACTTC	CASSIERQGYEQYF